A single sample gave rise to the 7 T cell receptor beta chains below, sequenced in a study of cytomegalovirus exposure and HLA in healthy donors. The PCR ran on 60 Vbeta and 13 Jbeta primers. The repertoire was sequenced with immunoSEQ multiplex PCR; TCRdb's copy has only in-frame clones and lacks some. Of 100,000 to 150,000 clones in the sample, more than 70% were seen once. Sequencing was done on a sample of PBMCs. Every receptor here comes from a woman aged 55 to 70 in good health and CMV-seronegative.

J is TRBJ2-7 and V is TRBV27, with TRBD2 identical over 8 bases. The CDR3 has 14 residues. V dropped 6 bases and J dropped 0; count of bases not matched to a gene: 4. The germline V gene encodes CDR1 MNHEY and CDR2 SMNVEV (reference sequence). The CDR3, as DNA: TGTGCCAGCAGCATACTAGCGGACTCCTACGAGCAGTACTTC. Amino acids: CASSILADSYEQYF.

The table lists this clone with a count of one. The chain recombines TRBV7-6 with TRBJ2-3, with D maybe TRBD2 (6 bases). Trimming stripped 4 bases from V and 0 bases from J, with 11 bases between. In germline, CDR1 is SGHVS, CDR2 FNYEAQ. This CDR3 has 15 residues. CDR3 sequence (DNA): TGTGCCAGCAGCTATAGGGACTCTAGCACAGATACGCAGTATTTT. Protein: CASSYRDSSTDTQYF. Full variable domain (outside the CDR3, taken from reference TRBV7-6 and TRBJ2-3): GAGVSQSPRYKVTKRGQDVALRCDPISGHVSLYWYRQALGQGPEFLTYFNYEAQQDKSGLPNDRFSAERPEGSISTLTIQRTEQRDSAMYRCASSYRDSSTDTQYFGPGTRLTVL.

As DNA, the CDR3 is TGTGCCAGCACTCATCTGACAGGTTCTTACAATGAGCAGTTCTTC. It translates to CASTHLTGSYNEQFF. The V gene is TRBV27, the J gene TRBJ2-1; TRBD1 might be the D (6 bases). Germline V lookup: CDR1 MNHEY, CDR2 SMNVEV (reference sequence). Deletions cut 7 bases from V and 4 bases from J, with 17 bases between. The CDR3 length is 15 residues.

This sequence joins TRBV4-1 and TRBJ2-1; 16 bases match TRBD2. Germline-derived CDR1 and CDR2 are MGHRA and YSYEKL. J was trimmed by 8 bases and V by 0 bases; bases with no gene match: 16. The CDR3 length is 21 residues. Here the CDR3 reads CASSQDLRGPGTSGRAHEQFF. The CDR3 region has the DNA TGCGCCAGCAGCCAAGATTTGCGGGGACCCGGGACTAGCGGGAGGGCCCATGAGCAGTTCTTC.

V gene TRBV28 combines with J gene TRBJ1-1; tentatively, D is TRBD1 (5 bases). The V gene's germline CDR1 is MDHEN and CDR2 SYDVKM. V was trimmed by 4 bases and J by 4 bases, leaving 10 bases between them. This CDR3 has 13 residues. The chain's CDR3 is CASSSQGFTEAFF. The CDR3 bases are TGTGCCAGCAGTTCGCAGGGCTTCACTGAAGCTTTCTTT.

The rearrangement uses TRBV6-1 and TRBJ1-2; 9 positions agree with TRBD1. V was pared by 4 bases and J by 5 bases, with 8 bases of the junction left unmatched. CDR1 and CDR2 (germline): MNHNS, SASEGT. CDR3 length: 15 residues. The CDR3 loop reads CASSGDREGLYGYTF. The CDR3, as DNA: TGTGCCAGCAGTGGGGACAGGGAGGGATTGTATGGCTACACCTTC.

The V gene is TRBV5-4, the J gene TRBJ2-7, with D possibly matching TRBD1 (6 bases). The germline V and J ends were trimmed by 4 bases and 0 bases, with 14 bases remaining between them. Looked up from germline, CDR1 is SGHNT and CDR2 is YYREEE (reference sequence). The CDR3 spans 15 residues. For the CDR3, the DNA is TGTGCCAGCAGCCTAGACAGGACCGACTCCTACGAGCAGTACTTC. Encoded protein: CASSLDRTDSYEQYF.